The 25 T cell receptor beta chains in this list originate from one sample, sequenced in a study of brain T cells in children with intractable seizures (dated by TCRdb to the early 2020s). This sample's time point label indicates: resected brain tissue, or blood drawn just prior to surgery. The library relied on the immunoSEQ multiplex PCR assay. TCRdb provides this immuneACCESS table in a form limited to in-frame rearrangements. Some clones are lacking; in checked studies, under half of them reflect an unresolved V gene, and why the rest are absent is not known. The sample table lists 80,000 or so clones, just over 90% of them with a count of one. The biggest ten clones account for 1.5% of the sample. This sample comprised peripheral blood, obtained at surgery. These receptors were collected from a boy under two years old with tuberous sclerosis and intractable seizures.

The chain carries TRBV7-6 and TRBJ1-1, with 9 positions matching TRBD1. Germline loops: CDR1 SGHVS, CDR2 FNYEAQ. CDR3 length: 19 residues. V shed 0 bases, J shed 2 bases, and the junction held 13 bases outside the gene matches. The CDR3 region is CASSLALDWTGAFNTEAFF. The CDR3 region has the DNA TGTGCCAGCAGCTTAGCCCTCGATTGGACAGGGGCCTTCAACACTGAAGCTTTCTTT.

This chain connects TRBV10-3 to TRBJ1-4, with 9 bases lining up with TRBD1. The CDR3 has 15 residues. The germline gives CDR1 ENHRY, CDR2 SYGVKD. V lost 2 bases and J lost 7; bases outside the gene matches: 5. The chain's CDR3 is CAISEMTGGSEKLFF. The CDR3 DNA sequence: TGTGCCATCAGTGAGATGACAGGGGGTAGTGAAAAACTGTTTTTT.

The genes are TRBV19 and TRBJ2-7; D possibly matches TRBD1 or TRBD2 (5 bases each). Germline CDR1 and CDR2: LNHDA and SQIVND (reference sequence). The CDR3 is made up of 13 amino acids. The V gene lost 4 bases and the J gene lost 6 bases, with 13 bases spanning the gap. DNA for the CDR3: TGTGCCAGTAGTACCTCATCGGGGACCGAGCAGTACTTC. Translation: CASSTSSGTEQYF.

V usage is TRBV29-1 and J usage is TRBJ2-2, with a weak D call TRBD1 (6 bases). CDR1 and CDR2 from the germline V gene are SQVTM and ANQGSEA. CDR3 size: 18 residues. V lost 5 bases, J lost 1 base, and 23 bases lay in between. The CDR3 bases are TGCAGCGTTCTCCTCAACCGGGACACCGCCATGAACACCGGGGAGCTGTTTTTT. Translated: CSVLLNRDTAMNTGELFF.

The rearrangement uses TRBV4-1 and TRBJ1-1; D is unresolved. Germline assignment: CDR1 MGHRA and CDR2 YSYEKL. CDR3 size: 15 residues. Between the trimmed V and J ends, which lost 0 bases and 3 bases, there was a span of 11 bases. The CDR3 DNA reads as TGCGCCAGCAGCCAAGATCGTTCGGGCTACACTGAAGCTTTCTTT. As protein: CASSQDRSGYTEAFF.

The chain has TRBV6-5 and TRBJ2-3; possible D gene TRBD2, 6 bases. Per germline, CDR1 MNHEY and CDR2 SVGAGI. V lost 11 bases and J 1 base, leaving 19 bases between the germline ends. The CDR3 sequence is 15 residues long. CDR3 loop: CASRKEGLGTDTQYF. Here the CDR3 DNA reads TGTGCCTCACGAAAGGAGGGGCTTGGCACAGATACGCAGTATTTT.

This rearrangement joins TRBV5-4 to TRBJ1-3, with a possible D match to TRBD1 (5 bases). There are 15 residues in the CDR3. The germline CDR1 and CDR2 sequences are SGHNT and YYREEE (reference sequence). Trimming pared 0 bases from V and 2 bases from J, leaving 9 bases between. The CDR3 region has the DNA TGTGCCAGCAGCTTGGTGTCAGGGACTGGAAACACCATATATTTT. It codes for CASSLVSGTGNTIYF.

As for this clone: Its ends do not fully match the called genes, so a read error is possible. The chain carries TRBV10-3 and TRBJ2-3; D gene unclear. The CDR3 extends over 14 amino acids. Germline lookup yields CDR1 ENHRY and CDR2 SYGVKD. The CDR3 bases are TGTGCCATGAGTGATCAAGGCGGCACAGATACGCAGTATTTT. Amino acid sequence: CAMSDQGGTDTQYF.

This chain links TRBV5-6 with TRBJ2-1; 8 nucleotides align to TRBD2. Germline V gene data show CDR1 as SGHDT and CDR2 as YYEEEE. V was pared by 2 bases and J by 4 bases, with 8 bases of the junction left unmatched. This CDR3 has 16 amino acids. Written as DNA, the CDR3 is TGTGCCAGCAGCTTCCCTCAGCGGGAGATATACAATGAGCAGTTCTTC. Its translation is CASSFPQREIYNEQFF. The full variable domain, completed using reference TRBV5-6 and TRBJ2-1, is DAGVTQSPTHLIKTRGQQVTLRCSPKSGHDTVSWYQQALGQGPQFIFQYYEEEERQRGNFPDRFSGHQFPNYSSELNVNALLLGDSALYLCASSFPQREIYNEQFFGPGTRLTVL.

V and J are TRBV6-6 and TRBJ2-5; 8 nucleotides line up with TRBD2. The germline gives CDR1 MNHNY, CDR2 SVGAGI (reference sequence). With 4 bases clipped from V and 5 bases from J, the junction kept 9 bases outside the gene matches. This CDR3 has 15 amino acids. The CDR3 here is CASSFVSGGKETQYF. DNA of the CDR3: TGTGCCAGCAGTTTCGTGAGCGGGGGCAAGGAGACCCAGTACTTC.

The V and J genes are TRBV6-2 or TRBV6-3 and TRBJ2-3; D ambiguous. Germline V CDR1 and CDR2: MNHEY, SVGEGT. The CDR3 is made up of 14 amino acids. Between the trimmed V and J ends, which lost 2 bases and 2 bases, there was a span of 8 bases. The CDR3 loop is CASSYLVTTDTQYF. CDR3 bases: TGTGCCAGCAGTTACCTTGTAACCACAGATACGCAGTATTTT.

The chain has TRBV24-1 and TRBJ2-2, with D unresolved. CDR3 length: 16 amino acids. Trimming took 3 bases from V and 7 from J, leaving 17 bases between them. Germline-derived CDR1 and CDR2 are KGHDR and SFDVKD. The CDR3 region has the DNA TGTGCCACCAGTGATCCGTCTCCCCAGCCGAGCGGGGAGCTGTTTTTT. This translates into CATSDPSPQPSGELFF.

The CDR3 loop reads CASSEFRAQPQETQYF. The CDR3, as DNA: TGTGCCAGCAGTGAATTTAGGGCCCAACCTCAAGAGACCCAGTACTTC. J is TRBJ2-5 and V is TRBV25-1; D gene unclear. The V and J ends lost 1 base and 2 bases respectively, with 14 bases between them. The germline V gene encodes CDR1 MGHDK and CDR2 SYGVNS. CDR3 length: 16 amino acids.

This chain uses TRBV5-1 with TRBJ2-7; 7 bases align to TRBD1. The germline CDR1 and CDR2 sequences are SGHRS and YFSETQ. Trimming removed 4 bases from V and 2 bases from J; junction bases left unmatched: 12. The CDR3 loop spans 16 amino acids. The CDR3 here is CASSRTGTAMTYEQYF. DNA for the CDR3: TGCGCCAGCAGCAGAACCGGGACAGCTATGACCTACGAGCAGTACTTC.

The chain joins TRBV13 to TRBJ2-3; unclear D gene. Germline V gene sequence: CDR1 PRHDT, CDR2 FYEKMQ (reference sequence). The CDR3 has 15 amino acids. The V and J ends lost 1 base and 2 bases respectively, with 10 bases between them. In DNA form, the CDR3 reads TGTGCCAGCAGCTTAGTTAGTGCCAACACAGATACGCAGTATTTT. It codes for CASSLVSANTDTQYF.

The chain uses TRBV3-1 (or the pseudogene TRBV3-2) and TRBJ2-1, with 11 bases fitting TRBD1. V lost 4 bases, J lost 7 bases, and 12 bases stayed unmatched. CDR1 LGHDT and CDR2 YNNKEL come from the germline V gene (reference sequence). This CDR3 contains 17 residues. CDR3 coding DNA: TGTGCCAGCAGCCCCTTTACCCTCCGGGACAGGGGGAATGAGCAGTTCTTC. Protein product: CASSPFTLRDRGNEQFF.

This chain links TRBV3-1 (or the pseudogene TRBV3-2) with TRBJ1-2; 8 bases agree with TRBD1. Germline CDR1 LGHDT, CDR2 YNNKEL (reference sequence). Losses at the gene ends were 9 bases for V and 4 bases for J; bases not matched to a gene: 10. This CDR3 is built from 14 residues. The CDR3 here is CASAKLTGAYGYTF. CDR3 DNA sequence: TGTGCCAGTGCAAAATTGACAGGGGCCTATGGCTACACCTTC.

The chain couples TRBV19 to TRBJ2-7; the D gene is possibly TRBD1 (6 bases). The CDR3 spans 15 residues. Germline-derived CDR1 and CDR2 are LNHDA and SQIVND (reference sequence). Trimming stripped 4 bases from V and 1 base from J, with 14 bases between. Here the CDR3 reads CASSTYREVSYEQYF. CDR3 in DNA: TGTGCCAGTAGTACCTACAGGGAAGTGTCCTACGAGCAGTACTTC.

The genes are TRBV12-5 and TRBJ2-7, with 9 positions matching TRBD1. Germline CDR1 is LGHNT and CDR2 is FRNRAP. V trimming: 0 bases; J trimming: 3 bases; junction bases outside the gene matches: 3. This CDR3 is built from 15 residues. The CDR3 here is CASGLVTGGFYEQYF. The CDR3 nucleotides read TGTGCTAGTGGTTTGGTAACAGGGGGCTTCTACGAGCAGTACTTC.

This chain joins TRBV7-6 and TRBJ2-2; D possibly uses TRBD1 or TRBD2 (5 bases each). There are 16 residues in the CDR3. Germline CDR1 SGHVS, CDR2 FNYEAQ. The germline V and J ends were trimmed by 3 bases and 0 bases, with 11 bases remaining between them. The CDR3 sequence is CASSFSGSTNTGELFF. The CDR3 DNA reads TGTGCCAGCAGCTTCTCAGGGAGCACGAACACCGGGGAGCTGTTTTTT.

The chain joins TRBV20-1 to TRBJ1-5, with D hard to call. Germline-derived CDR1 and CDR2 are DFQATT and SNEGSKA (reference sequence). This CDR3 comprises 10 residues. V gave up 3 bases and J gave up 6 bases, with 3 bases separating them. CDR3 sequence: CSASSQPQHF. Here the CDR3 DNA reads TGCAGTGCTAGTAGTCAGCCCCAGCATTTT.

V is TRBV2 and J is TRBJ2-5, with 9 nucleotides matching TRBD1. In germline, CDR1 is SNHLY, CDR2 FYNNEI. The ends lost 3 bases at V and 2 bases at J; junction bases unmatched: 1. This CDR3 region has 14 residues. The CDR3 DNA follows: TGTGCCAGCAGTGAGGACAGGGGACAAGAGACCCAGTACTTC. This translates into CASSEDRGQETQYF. Combining the CDR3 with reference TRBV2 and TRBJ2-5 gives the whole variable domain EPEVTQTPSHQVTQMGQEVILRCVPISNHLYFYWYRQILGQKVEFLVSFYNNEISEKSEIFDDQFSVERPDGSNFTLKIRSTKLEDSAMYFCASSEDRGQETQYFGPGTRLLVL.

The rearrangement uses TRBV2 and TRBJ1-5; the D is unclear. V lost 4 bases and J lost 0, with 13 bases in between. Germline V gives CDR1 SNHLY, CDR2 FYNNEI. The CDR3 has 16 residues. CDR3 region: CASSAQGVYSNQPQHF. The CDR3 nucleotides are TGTGCCAGCAGTGCCCAAGGCGTTTATAGCAATCAGCCCCAGCATTTT.

The chain combines TRBV24-1 with TRBJ2-1, with 7 bases that match TRBD2. The CDR3 loop spans 12 amino acids. V dropped 9 bases and J dropped 8; count of bases not matched to a gene: 6. CDR1 is KGHDR and CDR2 is SFDVKD in the germline V gene. CDR3 DNA sequence: TGTGCCACCGGCGGGAGTGGGTATGAGCAGTTCTTC. Translating it yields CATGGSGYEQFF.

The gene calls are TRBV7-2 and TRBJ1-5; a possible D gene is TRBD1 (6 bases). This CDR3 has 16 residues. V gave up 0 bases and J gave up 5 bases, with 14 bases separating them. CDR1 is SGHTA and CDR2 is FQGNSA in the germline V gene. CDR3 coding DNA: TGTGCCAGCAGCTTAGCGGCAGGGGTCATTTATCAGCCCCAGCATTTT. This encodes CASSLAAGVIYQPQHF.